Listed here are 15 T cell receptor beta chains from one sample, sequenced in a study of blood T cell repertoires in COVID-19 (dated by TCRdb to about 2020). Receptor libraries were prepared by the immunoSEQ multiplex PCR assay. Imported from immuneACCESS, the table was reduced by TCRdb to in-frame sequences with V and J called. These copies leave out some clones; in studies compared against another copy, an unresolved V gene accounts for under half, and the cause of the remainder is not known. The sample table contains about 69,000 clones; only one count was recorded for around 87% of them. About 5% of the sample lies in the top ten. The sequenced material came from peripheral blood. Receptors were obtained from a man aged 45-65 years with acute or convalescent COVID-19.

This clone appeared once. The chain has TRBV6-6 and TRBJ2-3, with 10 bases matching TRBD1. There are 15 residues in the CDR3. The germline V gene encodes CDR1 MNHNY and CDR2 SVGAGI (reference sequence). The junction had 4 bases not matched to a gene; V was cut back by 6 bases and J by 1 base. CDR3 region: CASSRDRGGTDTQYF. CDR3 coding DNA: TGTGCCAGCAGCCGGGACAGGGGAGGCACAGATACGCAGTATTTT.

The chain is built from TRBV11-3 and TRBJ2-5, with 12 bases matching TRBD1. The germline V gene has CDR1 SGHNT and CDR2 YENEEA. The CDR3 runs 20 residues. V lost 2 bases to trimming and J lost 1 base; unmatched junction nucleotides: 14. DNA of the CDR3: TGTGCCAGCAGCTTAAAACCGGGACAGGGGGCGTTTTGGAGCCAAGAGACCCAGTACTTC. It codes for CASSLKPGQGAFWSQETQYF.

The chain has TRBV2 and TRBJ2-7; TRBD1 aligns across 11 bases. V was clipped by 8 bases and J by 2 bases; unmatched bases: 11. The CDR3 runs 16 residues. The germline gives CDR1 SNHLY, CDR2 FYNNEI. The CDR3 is CASLPARDRGAYEQYF. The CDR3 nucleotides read TGTGCCAGCTTACCCGCCAGGGACAGGGGGGCCTACGAGCAGTACTTC. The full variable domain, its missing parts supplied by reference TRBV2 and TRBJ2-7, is EPEVTQTPSHQVTQMGQEVILRCVPISNHLYFYWYRQILGQKVEFLVSFYNNEISEKSEIFDDQFSVERPDGSNFTLKIRSTKLEDSAMYFCASLPARDRGAYEQYFGPGTRLTVT.

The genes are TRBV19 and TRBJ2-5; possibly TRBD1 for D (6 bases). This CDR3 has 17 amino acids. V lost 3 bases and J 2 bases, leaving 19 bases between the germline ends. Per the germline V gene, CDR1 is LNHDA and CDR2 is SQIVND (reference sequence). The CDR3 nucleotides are TGTGCCAGTAGTATCAAGGGTCCTCAGCAGGGGCAAGAGACCCAGTACTTC. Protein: CASSIKGPQQGQETQYF. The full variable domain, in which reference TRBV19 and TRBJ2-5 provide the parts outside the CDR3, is DGGITQSPKYLFRKEGQNVTLSCEQNLNHDAMYWYRQDPGQGLRLIYYSQIVNDFQKGDIAEGYSVSREKKESFPLTVTSAQKNPTAFYLCASSIKGPQQGQETQYFGPGTRLLVL.

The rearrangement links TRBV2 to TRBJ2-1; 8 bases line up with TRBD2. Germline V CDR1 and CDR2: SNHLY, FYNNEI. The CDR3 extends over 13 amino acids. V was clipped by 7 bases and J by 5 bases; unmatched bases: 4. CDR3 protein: CASTSLADNEQFF. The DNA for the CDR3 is TGTGCCAGCACCTCACTAGCGGACAATGAGCAGTTCTTC. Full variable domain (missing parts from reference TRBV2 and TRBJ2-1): EPEVTQTPSHQVTQMGQEVILRCVPISNHLYFYWYRQILGQKVEFLVSFYNNEISEKSEIFDDQFSVERPDGSNFTLKIRSTKLEDSAMYFCASTSLADNEQFFGPGTRLTVL.

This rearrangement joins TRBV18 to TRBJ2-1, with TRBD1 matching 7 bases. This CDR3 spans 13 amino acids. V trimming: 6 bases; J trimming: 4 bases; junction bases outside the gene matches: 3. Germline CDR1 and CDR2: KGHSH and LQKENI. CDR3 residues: CASSQGQYNEQFF. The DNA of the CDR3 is TGTGCCAGCTCTCAGGGACAGTACAATGAGCAGTTCTTC.

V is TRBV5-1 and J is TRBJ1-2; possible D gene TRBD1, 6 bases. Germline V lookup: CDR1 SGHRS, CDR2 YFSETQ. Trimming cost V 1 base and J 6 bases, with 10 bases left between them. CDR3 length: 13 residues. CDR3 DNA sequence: TGCGCCAGCAGCTTGCGGCCAGGGGATGGCTACACCTTC. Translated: CASSLRPGDGYTF.

The CDR3 DNA follows: TGCGCCAGCAGCTTGATTGGAGCTGGGGAGTACGAGCAGTACTTC. It encodes CASSLIGAGEYEQYF. The genes are TRBV5-1 and TRBJ2-7, with a weak D call TRBD2 (5 bases). The germline V and J ends were trimmed by 1 base and 4 bases, with 15 bases remaining between them. The germline V gene has CDR1 SGHRS and CDR2 YFSETQ. The CDR3 totals 15 residues.

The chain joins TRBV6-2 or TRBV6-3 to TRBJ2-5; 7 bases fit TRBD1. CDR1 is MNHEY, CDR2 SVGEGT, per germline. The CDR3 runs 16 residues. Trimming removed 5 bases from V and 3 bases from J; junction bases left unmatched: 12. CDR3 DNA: TGTGCCAGCAGTGGGTCCCGGGACAGTAACGAAGAGACCCAGTACTTC. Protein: CASSGSRDSNEETQYF.

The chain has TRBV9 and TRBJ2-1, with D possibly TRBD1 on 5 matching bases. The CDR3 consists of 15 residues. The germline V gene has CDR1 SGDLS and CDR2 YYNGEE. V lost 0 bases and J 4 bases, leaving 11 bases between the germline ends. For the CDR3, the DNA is TGTGCCAGCAGCGTAGCTTCAGGGTTATACAATGAGCAGTTCTTC. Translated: CASSVASGLYNEQFF.

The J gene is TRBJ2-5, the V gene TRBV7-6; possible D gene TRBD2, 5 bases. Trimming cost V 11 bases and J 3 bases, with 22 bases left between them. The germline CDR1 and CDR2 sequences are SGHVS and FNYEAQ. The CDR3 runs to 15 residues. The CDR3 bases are TGTGCCGGTCCGGCGGTTTACGAGGGAAAAGAGACCCAGTACTTC. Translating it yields CAGPAVYEGKETQYF. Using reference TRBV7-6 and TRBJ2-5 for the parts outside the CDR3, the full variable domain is GAGVSQSPRYKVTKRGQDVALRCDPISGHVSLYWYRQALGQGPEFLTYFNYEAQQDKSGLPNDRFSAERPEGSISTLTIQRTEQRDSAMYRCAGPAVYEGKETQYFGPGTRLLVL.

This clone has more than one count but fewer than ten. The CDR3 region has the DNA TGTGCCAGTAGTATGCGAGGGACTAGCGGGAGTAGGGACAATGAGCAGTTCTTC. It specifies CASSMRGTSGSRDNEQFF. The chain carries TRBV19 and TRBJ2-1, with 14 bases aligning to TRBD2. CDR3 length: 18 amino acids. In germline, CDR1 is LNHDA, CDR2 SQIVND (reference sequence). V was clipped by 3 bases and J by 5 bases; unmatched bases: 9.

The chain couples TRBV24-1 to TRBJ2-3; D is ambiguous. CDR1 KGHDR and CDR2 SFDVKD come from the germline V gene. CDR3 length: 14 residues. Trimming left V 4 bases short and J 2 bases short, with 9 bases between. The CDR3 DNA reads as TGTGCCACCAGTGACAATGGCCCCACAGATACGCAGTATTTT. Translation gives CATSDNGPTDTQYF.

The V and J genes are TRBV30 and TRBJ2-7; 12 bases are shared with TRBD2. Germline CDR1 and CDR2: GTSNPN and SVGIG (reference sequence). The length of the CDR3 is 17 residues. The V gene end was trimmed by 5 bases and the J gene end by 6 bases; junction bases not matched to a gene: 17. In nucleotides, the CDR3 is TGTGCCTGGGACATAAGTAGGACTAGCGGGAAGAGGGGCGAGCAGTACTTC. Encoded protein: CAWDISRTSGKRGEQYF.

The CDR3 bases are TGCGCCAGCAGTGTAGGACTAGCGGGAGTCAATGAGCAGTTCTTC. As protein: CASSVGLAGVNEQFF. The V call is TRBV10-2, the J call TRBJ2-1, with TRBD2 matching over 13 bases. The V gene's germline CDR1 is WSHSY and CDR2 SAAADI. Trimming cost V 4 bases and J 6 bases; bases outside gene matches: 3. The CDR3 totals 15 residues.